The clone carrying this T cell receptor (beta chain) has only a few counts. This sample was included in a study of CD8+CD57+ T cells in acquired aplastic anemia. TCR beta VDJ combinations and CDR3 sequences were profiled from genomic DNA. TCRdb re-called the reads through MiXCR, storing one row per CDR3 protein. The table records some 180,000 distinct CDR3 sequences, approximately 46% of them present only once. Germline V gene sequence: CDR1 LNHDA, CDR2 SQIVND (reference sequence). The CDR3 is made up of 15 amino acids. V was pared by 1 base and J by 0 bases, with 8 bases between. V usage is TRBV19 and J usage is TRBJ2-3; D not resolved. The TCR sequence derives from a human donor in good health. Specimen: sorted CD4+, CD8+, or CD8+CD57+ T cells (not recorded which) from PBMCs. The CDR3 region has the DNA TGTGCCAGTAGTATAGGAAGTAGGAGCACAGATACGCAGTATTTT. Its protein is CASSIGSRSTDTQYF. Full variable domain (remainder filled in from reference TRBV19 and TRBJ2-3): DGGITQSPKYLFRKEGQNVTLSCEQNLNHDAMYWYRQDPGQGLRLIYYSQIVNDFQKGDIAEGYSVSREKKESFPLTVTSAQKNPTAFYLCASSIGSRSTDTQYFGPGTRLTVL.